This T cell receptor beta chain came from a study of blood T cell repertoires in COVID-19. Study-wide context: Acute-phase and convalescent COVID-19 samples originated in the United States, Italy and Spain.

Per the original data handling: Reference gene primer amplification in the assay estimated nucleated cell counts. TCRdb keeps only in-frame clones here, not all; method: immunoSEQ multiplex PCR. That table supplies the V and J calls and clone size; D and trimming were determined from the DNA. The data hold around 300,000 clones, with around 90% observed a single time. The CDR3 is 16 amino acids. The study assigned cohorts using participant-reported clinical history. Recovered status in Cohort 3 required two negative PCRs, clearance, or symptom resolution. Source material: PBMCs or T cells enriched from blood (not recorded which). This chain joins TRBV21-1 and TRBJ2-7; TRBD1, the table's D call, was not compared with the DNA. TRBV21-1 is a pseudogene locus. The clonotype was recovered from a woman in her thirties who had recovered from COVID-19. This chain's CDR3 is CASSKAKGQAPYEQYF. The CDR3 coding sequence is TGTGCCAGCAGCAAAGCGAAGGGACAGGCGCCCTACGAGCAGTACTTC.